The T cell receptor (beta chain) under discussion was sequenced for a study of blood T cells in healthy people across ages. Study findings and constraints: Researchers report that TCR beta diversity correlated strongly with naive T cell percentage.

Germline V CDR1 and CDR2: SQVTM, ANQGSEA. Unmatched junction bases numbered 3, after V lost 7 bases and J lost 3 bases. The CDR3 loop spans 12 amino acids. Sample-barcoded 5' priming and a J-beta primer mix drove a second PCR of roughly 7 to 11 cycles. TCRdb ran MiXCR on the 5' RACE reads and lists one entry per CDR3 protein. The table shows roughly 1,800,000 distinct CDR3 sequences, with about 50% occurring only once. On this clonotype itself: The antigen is unknown.

A minimum of 7 million PBMCs was isolated per sample. The sequenced material came from blood. This TCR came from a woman aged 40 to 49 in good health. The chain has TRBV29-1 and TRBJ2-1; TRBD1 matches at 7 bases. In DNA, the CDR3 is TGCAGCGCACAGGGGATCTACAATGAGCAGTTCTTC. The encoded protein is CSAQGIYNEQFF.